These T cell receptor beta chains were read from a single sample in a study of CD8 T cell repertoires and HIV-1 epitope variants. Some clones are missing from TCRdb's copy, which holds only in-frame ones; the method was immunoSEQ multiplex PCR. The table shows about 5,600 clones, with about three fifths occurring only once. Their recognized antigens are unknown. The sample was cultured CD8+ T cells derived from PBMCs. The source of these receptors is a male donor with HIV. Each CDR3 is given with its conserved first and last residue. The D gene is left open where the match is weak. For some rows the clone size is stated as once, few or many, or as a class when expanded; others skip it.

d_gene,v_gene,j_gene,abundance,CDR3aa,CDR3nt
NA,TRBV5-1,TRBJ2-7,few,CASSPWDGYEQYF,TGCGCCAGCAGCCCATGGGACGGCTACGAGCAGTACTTC
TRBD1,TRBV6-5,TRBJ2-3,NA,CASSYSDRDHTDTQYF,TGTGCCAGCAGTTACTCAGACAGGGATCACACAGATACGCAGTATTTT
NA,TRBV7-9,TRBJ2-1,few,CASSGLNEQFF,TGTGCCAGCAGCGGTCTCAATGAGCAGTTCTTC
NA,TRBV4-2,TRBJ2-2,NA,CASSQDGRANTGELFF,TGTGCCAGCAGCCAAGATGGCAGGGCGAACACCGGGGAGCTGTTTTTT
TRBD2,TRBV7-9,TRBJ2-3,NA,CASSGLGRKTSGSTDTQYF,TGTGCCAGCAGCGGGCTGGGACGGAAGACTAGCGGGAGTACAGATACGCAGTATTTT
NA,TRBV7-9,TRBJ2-7,NA,CASSDSTVTYEQYF,TGTGCCAGCAGCGACTCGACAGTTACCTACGAGCAGTACTTC
NA,TRBV2,TRBJ2-7,NA,CASTPRSGATYEQYF,TGTGCCAGCACTCCGAGGTCGGGGGCCACCTACGAGCAGTACTTC
NA,TRBV28,TRBJ1-5,few,CASETSNQPQHF,TGTGCCAGCGAAACCAGCAATCAGCCCCAGCATTTT
NA,TRBV28,TRBJ2-7,NA,CASSLFLRDSLRGGEQYF,TGTGCCAGCAGTTTATTTCTCCGGGACTCCCTCCGGGGTGGCGAGCAGTACTTC
NA,TRBV19,TRBJ2-2,NA,CASSIGGRGTGELFF,TGTGCCAGTAGTATTGGAGGGCGCGGCACCGGGGAGCTGTTTTTT
NA,TRBV11-3,TRBJ1-1,few,CASSFAGNTEAFF,TGTGCCAGCAGCTTCGCCGGGAACACTGAAGCTTTCTTT
NA,TRBV5-5,TRBJ1-1,NA,CASSLEMWNTEAFF,TGTGCCAGCAGCCTAGAAATGTGGAACACTGAAGCTTTCTTT
NA,TRBV7-8,TRBJ2-5,NA,CASSPRRGFQETQYF,TGTGCCAGCAGCCCAAGGAGGGGATTCCAAGAGACCCAGTACTTC
TRBD2,TRBV5-1,TRBJ2-1,NA,CASRSGLAVEQFF,TGCGCCAGCAGATCTGGACTAGCTGTTGAGCAGTTCTTC
TRBD1,TRBV27,TRBJ2-7,NA,CASSLYGTGSYEQYF,TGTGCCAGCAGTTTATACGGGACAGGGAGTTACGAGCAGTACTTC
NA,TRBV7-9,TRBJ2-2,few,CASSWTPSTGELFF,TGTGCCAGCAGCTGGACTCCGAGCACCGGGGAGCTGTTTTTT
NA,TRBV28,TRBJ2-7,medium-sized,CASSFVSGTDEQYF,TGTGCCAGCAGTTTCGTATCAGGGACCGACGAGCAGTACTTC
NA,TRBV13,TRBJ1-1,NA,CASSLRGTEAFF,TGTGCCAGCAGCTTAAGGGGCACTGAAGCTTTCTTT
NA,TRBV19,TRBJ2-1,NA,CASSPGTSSYNEQFF,TGTGCCAGTAGTCCCGGAACTAGCTCCTACAATGAGCAGTTCTTC
NA,TRBV25-1,TRBJ1-3,few,CASSDFGSSGNTIYF,TGTGCCAGCAGTGATTTTGGCAGCTCTGGAAACACCATATATTTT
NA,TRBV5-1,TRBJ2-3,NA,CASSLDGISFTDTQYF,TGCGCCAGCAGCTTGGATGGGATATCGTTTACAGATACGCAGTATTTT